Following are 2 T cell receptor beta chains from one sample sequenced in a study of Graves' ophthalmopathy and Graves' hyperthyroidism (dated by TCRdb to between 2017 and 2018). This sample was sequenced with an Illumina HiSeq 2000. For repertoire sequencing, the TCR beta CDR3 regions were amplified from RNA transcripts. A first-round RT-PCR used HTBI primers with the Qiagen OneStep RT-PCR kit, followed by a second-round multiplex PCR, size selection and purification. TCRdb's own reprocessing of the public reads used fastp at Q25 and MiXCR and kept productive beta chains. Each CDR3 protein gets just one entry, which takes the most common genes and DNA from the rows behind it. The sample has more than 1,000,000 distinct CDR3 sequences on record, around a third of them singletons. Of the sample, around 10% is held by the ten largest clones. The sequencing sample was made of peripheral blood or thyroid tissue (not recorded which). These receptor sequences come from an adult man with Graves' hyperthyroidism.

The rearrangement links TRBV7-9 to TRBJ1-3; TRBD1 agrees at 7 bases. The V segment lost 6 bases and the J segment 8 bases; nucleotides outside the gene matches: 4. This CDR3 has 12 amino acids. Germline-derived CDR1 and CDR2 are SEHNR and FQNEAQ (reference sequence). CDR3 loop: CASRRQGDTIYF. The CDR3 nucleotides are TGTGCCAGCAGGCGACAGGGAGACACCATATATTTT.

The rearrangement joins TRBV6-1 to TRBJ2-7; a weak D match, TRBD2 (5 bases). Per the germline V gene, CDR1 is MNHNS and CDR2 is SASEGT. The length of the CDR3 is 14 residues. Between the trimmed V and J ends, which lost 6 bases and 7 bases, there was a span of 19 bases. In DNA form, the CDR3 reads TGTGCCAGCAGGAGACCGGGGAACTACGGAGAGCAGTACTTC. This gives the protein CASRRPGNYGEQYF.